The text below deals with one T cell receptor (beta chain). Its target is not known. PCR used 60 Vbeta primers and 13 Jbeta primers. Assay: immunoSEQ multiplex PCR; the TCRdb copy retains only in-frame clones and omits some. The sample lists more than 75,000 clones; 75% to 90% were seen once. The data are from a study of cytomegalovirus exposure and HLA in healthy donors. Overall study results and limits: In most subjects, TCR beta sequences reportedly gave accurate predictions of HLA-A and HLA-B alleles. In all likelihood, a cluster of highly shared sequence variants was a sequencing artifact. Cytomegalovirus association was assigned to approximately 160 TCR beta chains. A missense variant in DCLRE1C was later tied to TCR beta V- and J-gene trimming.

Trimming shortened V by 6 bases and J by 4 bases, and 15 bases separated the two germline ends. This CDR3 is 14 amino acids long. Germline V CDR1 and CDR2: MDHEN, SYDVKM. The sample consisted of PBMCs. The rearrangement uses TRBV28 and TRBJ2-5; the D is unclear. This clonotype originated in a man between 18 and 35 years old in good health and CMV-seronegative. The CDR3 reads CASSLRITGETQYF. The DNA of the CDR3 is TGTGCCAGCAGCCTTCGTATTACCGGAGAGACCCAGTACTTC. Based on the CDR3 plus reference TRBV28 and TRBJ2-5, the full variable domain is DVKVTQSSRYLVKRTGEKVFLECVQDMDHENMFWYRQDPGLGLRLIYFSYDVKMKEKGDIPEGYSVSREKKERFSLILESASTNQTSMYLCASSLRITGETQYFGPGTRLLVL.